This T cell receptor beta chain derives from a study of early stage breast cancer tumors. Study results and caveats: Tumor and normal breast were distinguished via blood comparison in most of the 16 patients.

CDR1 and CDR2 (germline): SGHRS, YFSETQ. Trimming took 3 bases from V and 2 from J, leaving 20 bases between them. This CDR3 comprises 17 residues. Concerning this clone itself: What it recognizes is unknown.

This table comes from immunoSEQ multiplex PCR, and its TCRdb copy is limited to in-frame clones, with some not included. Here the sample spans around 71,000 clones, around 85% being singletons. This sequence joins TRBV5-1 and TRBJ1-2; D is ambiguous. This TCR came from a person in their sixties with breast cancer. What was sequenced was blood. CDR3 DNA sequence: TGCGCCAGCAGCTCCGACCGGGAGCTATGGGGAAACTATGGCTACACCTTC. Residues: CASSSDRELWGNYGYTF. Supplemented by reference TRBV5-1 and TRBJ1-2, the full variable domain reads KAGVTQTPRYLIKTRGQQVTLSCSPISGHRSVSWYQQTPGQGLQFLFEYFSETQRNKGNFPGRFSGRQFSNSRSEMNVSTLELGDSALYLCASSSDRELWGNYGYTFGSGTRLTVV.